One T cell receptor beta chain is described in this entry. The antigen it recognizes is unknown. There are no base qualities to consult, and no much larger clone falls within one base. To sequence the TCRbeta CDR3 region, genomic DNA was isolated from the sorted cells. The immunoSEQ Assay was used for sequencing of TCRbeta CDR3 regions. The immuneACCESS repertoire file appears here via TCRdb, limited to in-frame rearrangements. These files lack a portion of the clones; in checked studies, under half of the deficit traces to unresolved V genes, and the cause of the others is not known. The sample table lists some 96,000 clones, about nine tenths of them with a count of one. The ten largest clones capture around 0.16% of the sample. These data come from a study of OX40 agonist ivuxolimab in advanced cancers. Some background on the complete study: Ivuxolimab was a fully human IgG2 agonistic monoclonal antibody targeting the costimulatory receptor OX40 (CD134). Intravenous ivuxolimab was administered to patients every 2 weeks at six dose levels: 0.01, 0.1, 0.3, 1.5, 3 and 10 mg/kg. Of the 50 to 55 dose-escalation patients, hepatocellular carcinoma was present in around 20, melanoma in approximately 15, renal cell carcinoma in 9 and head and neck cancer in 9. In the dose-escalation cohort, around 80% of patients were male, and the mean age was roughly 60 years with a range of about 20 to 90. Patients were allowed to have had prior anti-PD-1, anti-PD-L1 or anti-CTLA-4 therapy, and approximately 40% of the dose-escalation patients had been treated with checkpoint inhibitors. Partial responses were achieved by three dose-escalation patients, of whom one had hepatocellular carcinoma and two had cutaneous melanoma. Peripheral TCRbeta sequencing was intended to test whether TCR sequence diversity was altered and clonal T-cell expansion was caused by ivuxolimab. The monotherapy dose-escalation portion (N ≈ 57 patients) of the phase I ivuxolimab trial is reported in the paper.

The trial excluded patients who had a history of autoimmune disease or who were on systemic immunosuppression. In every dose cohort, peripheral blood was drawn for TCR sequencing at baseline, cycle 4 day 1, and cycle 7 day 1. The samples were drawn from a first-in-human, open-label, multicenter phase I dose-escalation trial of ivuxolimab. Adults with locally advanced or metastatic head and neck squamous cell, hepatocellular, melanoma or renal cell carcinoma were enrolled in the trial. Before TCR sequencing, CD4+ T cells and CD8+ T cells from peripheral blood were sorted into separate populations. The research as a whole found: Low levels of normalized T-cell clonal expansion were also seen in some nonresponding patients. In partial responders in the 0.1-3.0 mg/kg groups, normalized peripheral clonal expansion was found to be among the lowest, especially among CD8+ T cells. After ivuxolimab, expanded clones were on average more numerous among CD8+ T cells than among CD4+ T cells. The antigen specificity of the peripheral T cells that underwent clonal expansion was not determined. Clonal expansion of both CD4+ and CD8+ blood T cells was observed from baseline to week 6 at doses 0.1 to 3.0 mg/kg.

Based on the germline V gene, the CDR1 and CDR2 sequences are SGHRS and YFSETQ. Between the V and J ends, shortened by 2 bases and 5 bases respectively, the junction contains 13 bases. The CDR3, from cysteine to phenylalanine, totals 14 residues. Only the CDR3 DNA is retained, 42 bases long and in frame from the first base. The chain employs TRBV5-1 and TRBJ1-1, with TRBD1 perhaps the D gene, on 6 matching bases. This sequence was found in an adult with an advanced solid tumor such as melanoma, head and neck, liver or kidney cancer. This specimen consisted of CD4+ or CD8+ T cells sorted from blood, obtained in a trial of the OX40 agonist ivuxolimab. The CDR3 region reads CASSLQGYSTEAFF. The nucleotide sequence reads TGCGCCAGCAGCTTACAGGGTTATAGTACTGAAGCTTTCTTT.